The present entry profiles one TCR beta chain with its context. The CDR3 is 18 residues long. V was shortened by 4 bases and J by 6 bases, with 25 bases between the two germline ends. The data stem from a study of early T cells in non-severe SARS-CoV-2 infection. Looking at the study overall: Sequencing of bulk RNA from unsorted whole blood was done, without chain pairing.

Unique molecular identifiers tagged individual cDNA molecules. TCRdb used MiXCR to reprocess the 5' RACE reads, holding one entry per CDR3 protein. The sample holds about 55,000 distinct CDR3 sequences, under 8.5% seen once. Source: whole blood, taken at baseline. The chain links TRBV12-3 or TRBV12-4 to TRBJ1-3, with TRBD1 as a possible D gene (5 bases). The TCR was taken from an adult who was a healthcare worker with PCR-confirmed SARS-CoV-2 infection or an uninfected control (not recorded which). The DNA of the CDR3 is TGTGCCAGCAGTTCCGGTGGGGGGAACTGGGTGGCTGAAAACACCATATATTTT. It specifies CASSSGGGNWVAENTIYF.